These 18 T cell receptor beta chains share one sample of origin, sequenced in a study of T-cell memory formation after mild COVID-19. One entry per CDR3 protein results from TCRdb running MiXCR on the 5' RACE reads. The table lists 150,000 to 200,000 distinct CDR3 sequences, about 28% of them singletons. Sequenced sample: PBMCs or a T cell subset sorted from them (not recorded which). These receptors were taken from an adult woman who had mild COVID-19 (a few samples of this study predate the infection). Cell type and time point are not known.

V is TRBV24-1 and J is TRBJ2-1; 7 bases fit TRBD2. The length of the CDR3 is 16 residues. Unmatched junction bases numbered 6, after V lost 2 bases and J lost 3 bases. Germline V CDR1 and CDR2: KGHDR, SFDVKD. The CDR3 sequence: CATSDSAGTNYNEQFF. As DNA, the CDR3 is TGTGCCACCAGTGATTCGGCCGGGACTAACTACAATGAGCAGTTCTTC.

The rearrangement joins TRBV7-2 to TRBJ2-3; TRBD1 matches 9 bases. This CDR3 contains 12 residues. Trimming at V came to 4 bases and at J to 10 bases, leaving 3 bases not matched to a gene. Germline loops: CDR1 SGHTA, CDR2 FQGNSA. The CDR3 nucleotides read TGTGCCAGCAGCTCTAGACAGGGGGCGCAGTATTTT. The encoded protein is CASSSRQGAQYF.

The chain recombines TRBV7-9 with TRBJ2-1; TRBD1 is a possible D gene (5 bases). Germline CDR1 and CDR2: SEHNR and FQNEAQ (reference sequence). Trimming cost V 5 bases and J 0 bases, with 11 bases left between them. This CDR3 is built from 15 residues. This chain's CDR3 is CASSGARSSYNEQFF. The CDR3 nucleotides read TGTGCCAGCAGCGGGGCCAGGAGCTCCTACAATGAGCAGTTCTTC.

CDR3 protein: CASSQDTIDWGNTIYF. CDR3 sequence (DNA): TGTGCCAGCAGCCAAGACACGATAGACTGGGGAAACACCATATATTTT. The chain uses TRBV14 and TRBJ1-3; D gene uncertain. This CDR3 region has 16 residues. CDR1 is SGHDN, CDR2 FVKESK, per germline. V was trimmed by 0 bases and J by 4 bases, leaving 13 bases between them. The full variable domain, with the rest looked up from reference TRBV14 and TRBJ1-3, is EAGVTQFPSHSVIEKGQTVTLRCDPISGHDNLYWYRRVMGKEIKFLLHFVKESKQDESGMPNNRFLAERTGGTYSTLKVQPAELEDSGVYFCASSQDTIDWGNTIYFGEGSWLTVV.

The J gene is TRBJ1-2, the V gene TRBV15; D unresolved. The germline gives CDR1 LNHNV, CDR2 YYDKDF (reference sequence). Trimming took off 3 bases at V and 6 bases at J, with 11 bases between the two ends. This CDR3 region has 13 residues. The CDR3 spells CATSRTAWDGYTF. Here the CDR3 DNA reads TGTGCCACCAGCAGGACTGCCTGGGATGGCTACACCTTC.

The chain has TRBV12-3 or TRBV12-4 and TRBJ1-5; a possible D gene is TRBD1 (5 bases). V was pared by 6 bases and J by 5 bases, with 8 bases between. This CDR3 has 12 amino acids. CDR3 DNA sequence: TGTGCCAGCAGGCGGGACGATCAGCCCCAGCATTTT. Protein sequence: CASRRDDQPQHF.

There are a few counts of this clonotype. The chain has TRBV4-1 and TRBJ2-1, with D possibly being TRBD1 (6 bases). With 4 bases removed from V and 10 bases from J, the gap between germline ends came to 14 bases. The CDR3 totals 13 residues. CDR1 and CDR2 (germline): MGHRA, YSYEKL. The chain's CDR3 is CASSRVIQGEQFF. The CDR3 DNA sequence: TGCGCCAGCAGCCGAGTCATTCAGGGGGAGCAGTTCTTC.

This clonotype was seen a handful of times. The chain is built from TRBV20-1 and TRBJ2-7, with 9 bases aligning to TRBD1. With 0 bases clipped from V and 3 bases from J, the junction kept 6 bases outside the gene matches. Germline CDR1 is DFQATT and CDR2 is SNEGSKA (reference sequence). CDR3 length: 15 residues. CDR3: CSAREGGTGIYEQYF. In DNA, the CDR3 is TGCAGTGCTAGAGAGGGCGGGACAGGGATCTACGAGCAGTACTTC.

This sequence joins TRBV24-1 and TRBJ1-1, with 7 bases that match TRBD1. Germline values: CDR1 KGHDR, CDR2 SFDVKD. V was clipped by 7 bases and J by 8 bases; unmatched bases: 6. This CDR3 has 12 residues. This chain's CDR3 is CATSDGQVEAFF. The CDR3 DNA reads as TGTGCCACCAGCGATGGACAGGTGGAAGCTTTCTTT.

The chain is built from TRBV9 and TRBJ2-1; 8 nucleotides align to TRBD2. The V gene end was trimmed by 6 bases and the J gene end by 0 bases; junction bases not matched to a gene: 8. CDR1 SGDLS and CDR2 YYNGEE come from the germline V gene. The CDR3 contains 16 residues. In DNA form, the CDR3 reads TGTGCCAGCAATCGGCTAGCGGGCCGCTCCTACAATGAGCAGTTCTTC. This translates into CASNRLAGRSYNEQFF.

Details on this clonotype: Given the absence of the conserved phenylalanine or tryptophan at the CDR3 end, a read error is likely. V gene TRBV7-8 combines with J gene TRBJ2-1; tentatively, D is TRBD1 or TRBD2 (5 bases each). Germline CDR1 is SGHVS and CDR2 is FQNEAQ. Trimming left V 1 base short and J 6 bases short, with 10 bases between. The CDR3 extends over 14 amino acids. CDR3 nucleotide sequence: TGTGCCAGCAGCTTAGTTGGGGGTAGCAATGAGCAGTTCTTA. Amino acids: CASSLVGGSNEQFL.

The CDR3 DNA reads as TGTGCCAGCAGCCAAGAGGGCGGGGGATTCACAGATACGCAGTATTTT. Its translation: CASSQEGGGFTDTQYF. The V and J genes are TRBV3-1 and TRBJ2-3; 7 positions match TRBD2. The V gene's germline CDR1 is LGHDT and CDR2 YNNKEL (reference sequence). After removal of 0 bases from V and 2 bases from J, the junction contained 5 bases not matched to a gene. The CDR3 runs to 16 residues.

The chain employs TRBV20-1 and TRBJ2-1; D possibly corresponds to TRBD2 (6 bases). V was clipped by 2 bases and J by 7 bases, with 15 bases between them. This CDR3 contains 14 residues. Germline-derived CDR1 and CDR2 are DFQATT and SNEGSKA (reference sequence). CDR3 DNA: TGCAGTGCTAGACCCGGGACTGCAATAAATGAGCAGTTCTTC. As protein: CSARPGTAINEQFF.

The V call is TRBV20-1, the J call TRBJ2-1, with D perhaps TRBD1 or TRBD2 (5 bases each). The CDR3 has 14 amino acids. Germline V gene sequence: CDR1 DFQATT, CDR2 SNEGSKA (reference sequence). V was shortened by 5 bases and J by 3 bases, with 14 bases between the two germline ends. Here the CDR3 reads CSASTGRHYNEQFF. The CDR3 DNA is TGCAGTGCTTCCACGGGACGCCACTACAATGAGCAGTTCTTC.

This chain joins TRBV12-3 or TRBV12-4 and TRBJ2-5; TRBD2 agrees at 8 bases. This CDR3 has 14 amino acids. Trimming removed 3 bases from V and 1 base from J; junction bases left unmatched: 1. The CDR3, as DNA: TGTGCCAGCAGTTTTACTAGCGGCCAAGAGACCCAGTACTTC. Its translation is CASSFTSGQETQYF.

The CDR3, as DNA: TGTGCCAGCAGCACAGGACAGGGGGCACCTAACACCTTC. Its translation is CASSTGQGAPNTF. The J gene is TRBJ1-2, the V gene TRBV5-6; the match to TRBD1 covers 11 bases. This CDR3 contains 13 residues. Trimming at V came to 4 bases and at J to 12 bases, leaving 8 bases not matched to a gene. CDR1 and CDR2 from the germline V gene are SGHDT and YYEEEE.

The V gene is TRBV4-3, the J gene TRBJ1-4, with 10 bases fitting TRBD1. Trimming took 4 bases from V and 6 from J; bases not matched to a gene: 2. The CDR3 is 14 residues long. Germline lookup yields CDR1 LGHNA and CDR2 YSLEER. CDR3 nucleotide sequence: TGCGCCAGCAGCCCCGGGACAGGGGATGAAAAACTGTTTTTT. Translating gives CASSPGTGDEKLFF.

V gene TRBV19 combines with J gene TRBJ2-5; the D is unclear. This CDR3 comprises 15 residues. Germline lookup yields CDR1 LNHDA and CDR2 SQIVND (reference sequence). Between the trimmed V and J ends, which lost 3 bases and 5 bases, there was a span of 16 bases. DNA for the CDR3: TGTGCCAGTAGTATGGGGATCGAGGCCTGGGAGACCCAGTACTTC. It encodes CASSMGIEAWETQYF.